Each of the 20 T cell receptor beta chains below was sequenced from the same sample in a study of cytomegalovirus exposure and HLA in healthy donors. The PCR contained 60 Vbeta and 13 Jbeta primers. The data were produced by immunoSEQ multiplex PCR, yet TCRdb's version contains in-frame clones alone and is incomplete. Of over 110,000 clones in the sample, around 73% were seen once. What was sequenced was PBMCs. The receptors stem from a woman between 40 and 55 years old in good health and CMV-seronegative.

The rearrangement joins TRBV20-1 to TRBJ1-1; D may be TRBD1 (6 bases). With 6 bases removed from V and 11 bases from J, the gap between germline ends came to 16 bases. Germline lookup yields CDR1 DFQATT and CDR2 SNEGSKA (reference sequence). This CDR3 has 11 amino acids. CDR3 region: CSALTGRSAFF. The CDR3 nucleotides are TGCAGTGCCCTTACAGGGCGGTCGGCTTTCTTT.

The chain is built from TRBV5-1 and TRBJ2-2, with TRBD1 identical over 8 bases. V was clipped by 0 bases and J by 6 bases; unmatched bases: 4. The CDR3 is 15 residues long. Per germline, CDR1 SGHRS and CDR2 YFSETQ. The CDR3, as DNA: TGCGCCAGCAGCTTGGTCACACAGGGGGCCGGGGAGCTGTTTTTT. Protein: CASSLVTQGAGELFF.

The V gene is TRBV19, the J gene TRBJ2-7, with D possibly being TRBD1 (5 bases). Trimming pared 4 bases from V and 2 bases from J, leaving 18 bases between. This CDR3 region has 16 residues. Germline values: CDR1 LNHDA, CDR2 SQIVND (reference sequence). The CDR3 coding sequence is TGTGCCAGTAGTAGCCGCAGGGCGACAGCGACCTACGAGCAGTACGTC. Translating gives CASSSRRATATYEQYV.

A word on this clone: The same CDR3 can be traced to other DNA sequences in this sample. V gene TRBV7-8 combines with J gene TRBJ1-5; maybe TRBD1 (6 bases). With 1 base removed from V and 2 bases from J, the gap between germline ends came to 9 bases. The germline gives CDR1 SGHVS, CDR2 FQNEAQ. The CDR3 runs to 15 residues. The CDR3 protein is CASSLDRAGNQPQHF. CDR3 in DNA: TGTGCCAGCAGCTTAGACAGGGCCGGCAATCAGCCCCAGCATTTT. Complete variable domain (other parts from reference TRBV7-8 and TRBJ1-5): GAGVSQSPRYKVAKRGQDVALRCDPISGHVSLFWYQQALGQGPEFLTYFQNEAQLDKSGLPSDRFFAERPEGSVSTLKIQRTQQEDSAVYLCASSLDRAGNQPQHFGDGTRLSIL.

This sequence joins TRBV7-9 and TRBJ1-1; 11 bases match TRBD1. In germline, CDR1 is SEHNR, CDR2 FQNEAQ (reference sequence). With V trimmed by 5 bases and J by 4 bases, 3 bases remained unmatched. This CDR3 is 14 amino acids long. CDR3 amino acids: CASSAGQGGTEAFF. The CDR3 bases are TGTGCCAGCAGCGCGGGACAGGGGGGCACTGAAGCTTTCTTT. The entire variable domain, with the rest obtained from reference TRBV7-9 and TRBJ1-1, is as follows: DTGVSQNPRHKITKRGQNVTFRCDPISEHNRLYWYRQTLGQGPEFLTYFQNEAQLEKSRLLSDRFSAERPKGSFSTLEIQRTEQGDSAMYLCASSAGQGGTEAFFGQGTRLTVV.

The chain has TRBV18 and TRBJ1-4, with D perhaps matching TRBD1 (5 bases). V was shortened by 1 base and J by 6 bases, with 21 bases between the two germline ends. Germline CDR1 is KGHSH and CDR2 is LQKENI. The CDR3 extends over 18 amino acids. Here the CDR3 reads CASSPLYTTGTRDEKLFF. The CDR3 nucleotides read TGTGCCAGCTCACCACTCTACACCACAGGAACTCGGGATGAAAAACTGTTTTTT. Based on the CDR3 plus reference TRBV18 and TRBJ1-4, the full variable domain is NAGVMQNPRHLVRRRGQEARLRCSPMKGHSHVYWYRQLPEEGLKFMVYLQKENIIDESGMPKERFSAEFPKEGPSILRIQQVVRGDSAAYFCASSPLYTTGTRDEKLFFGSGTQLSVL.

The chain links TRBV6-1 to TRBJ1-2, with 9 bases lining up with TRBD1. Trimming cost V 2 bases and J 7 bases; bases outside gene matches: 2. The CDR3 length is 13 residues. The germline CDR1 and CDR2 sequences are MNHNS and SASEGT. CDR3 protein: CASSETGGPGYTF. The CDR3, as DNA: TGTGCCAGCAGTGAAACAGGGGGCCCTGGCTACACCTTC.

This clone occurred many times. The rearrangement uses TRBV2 and TRBJ1-1; 10 bases line up with TRBD1. The CDR3 length is 15 residues. The ends lost 7 bases at V and 1 base at J; junction bases unmatched: 6. Germline CDR1 SNHLY, CDR2 FYNNEI. CDR3 residues: CASTAGQGKNTEAFF. The CDR3 coding sequence is TGTGCCAGCACCGCGGGACAGGGGAAGAACACTGAAGCTTTCTTT.

The chain joins TRBV25-1 to TRBJ2-7, with TRBD1 matching 7 bases. After removal of 1 base from V and 6 bases from J, the junction contained 6 bases not matched to a gene. Germline assignment: CDR1 MGHDK and CDR2 SYGVNS. The CDR3 loop spans 14 amino acids. This CDR3 is CASSEWGSGGEQYV. For the CDR3, the DNA is TGTGCCAGCAGTGAATGGGGGTCAGGGGGCGAGCAGTACGTC.

This chain connects TRBV7-9 to TRBJ1-2, with a weak D call TRBD1 (5 bases). The CDR3 has 14 residues. Germline V gene sequence: CDR1 SEHNR, CDR2 FQNEAQ (reference sequence). With 1 base removed from V and 7 bases from J, the gap between germline ends came to 13 bases. CDR3 region: CASSLGPGGFGYTF. As DNA, the CDR3 is TGTGCCAGCAGCTTAGGTCCCGGGGGTTTTGGCTACACCTTC.

This rearrangement joins TRBV2 to TRBJ1-2; 7 bases fit TRBD1. V lost 7 bases, J lost 4 bases, and 15 bases stayed unmatched. Germline V gene sequence: CDR1 SNHLY, CDR2 FYNNEI. The CDR3 sequence is 16 residues long. Here the CDR3 DNA reads TGTGCCAGCACAACAATGGGACAGCTAATATTCTATGGCTACACCTTC. Translating gives CASTTMGQLIFYGYTF.

This rearrangement joins TRBV19 to TRBJ2-6, with unresolved D. This CDR3 has 15 residues. Trimming left V 3 bases short and J 0 bases short, with 6 bases between. Germline loops: CDR1 LNHDA, CDR2 SQIVND (reference sequence). CDR3 residues: CASSMPSSGANVLTF. CDR3 nucleotides: TGTGCCAGTAGTATGCCGAGCTCTGGGGCCAACGTCCTGACTTTC. The whole variable domain, remainder taken from reference TRBV19 and TRBJ2-6, is DGGITQSPKYLFRKEGQNVTLSCEQNLNHDAMYWYRQDPGQGLRLIYYSQIVNDFQKGDIAEGYSVSREKKESFPLTVTSAQKNPTAFYLCASSMPSSGANVLTFGAGSRLTVL.

This sequence joins TRBV2 and TRBJ2-1, with a tentative D call TRBD1 (5 bases). This CDR3 region has 12 residues. V lost 5 bases, J lost 10 bases, and 12 bases lay in between. CDR1 is SNHLY, CDR2 FYNNEI, per germline. This CDR3 is CASSISGREQFF. CDR3 DNA sequence: TGTGCCAGCAGTATTTCAGGGCGCGAGCAGTTCTTC.

This chain links TRBV11-2 with TRBJ1-2, with D unresolved. This CDR3 region has 14 residues. Trimming removed 6 bases from V and 7 bases from J, with 18 bases in between. The germline CDR1 and CDR2 sequences are SGHAT and FQNNGV. In DNA, the CDR3 is TGTGCCAGCAGTTTCTCCGGAGGTCCTCTTGGCTACACCTTC. Protein: CASSFSGGPLGYTF.

The chain has TRBV2 and TRBJ1-1; unclear D gene. CDR3 size: 13 residues. The germline V gene encodes CDR1 SNHLY and CDR2 FYNNEI. Trimming took off 7 bases at V and 4 bases at J, with 13 bases between the two ends. The DNA for the CDR3 is TGTGCCAGCAAAGATTCAGGCCGCACTGAAGCTTTCTTT. It translates to CASKDSGRTEAFF.

This chain connects TRBV28 to TRBJ2-7; 7 positions match TRBD2. The germline V gene has CDR1 MDHEN and CDR2 SYDVKM. The CDR3 has 13 amino acids. With 5 bases clipped from V and 7 bases from J, the junction kept 8 bases outside the gene matches. The CDR3: CASSPRTGGEQYV. The CDR3 DNA is TGTGCCAGCAGTCCCCGGACCGGGGGGGAGCAGTACGTC.

About this clone itself: The same CDR3 is also encoded by other DNA sequences in this sample. The J gene is TRBJ1-3, the V gene TRBV11-3; D gene uncertain. This CDR3 contains 13 residues. Germline loops: CDR1 SGHNT, CDR2 YENEEA. The V and J ends lost 1 base and 2 bases respectively, with 3 bases between them. The CDR3: CASSLGTGNTIYF. In DNA, the CDR3 is TGTGCCAGCAGCTTAGGTACTGGAAACACCATATATTTT.

CDR3 protein: CASSRAEKIRTGPNTEAFF. The DNA for the CDR3 is TGCGCCAGCAGCCGAGCGGAAAAAATAAGGACAGGGCCGAACACTGAAGCTTTCTTT. The V gene is TRBV4-3, the J gene TRBJ1-1; 8 bases are shared with TRBD1. Unmatched junction bases numbered 17, after V lost 4 bases and J lost 1 base. This CDR3 comprises 19 residues. Germline V lookup: CDR1 LGHNA, CDR2 YSLEER.

The CDR3 nucleotides are TGTGCCAGCAGCTTAGACCCAGCGGGACAGGGGGCTGTCGGGGAGCTGTTTTTT. This gives the protein CASSLDPAGQGAVGELFF. This rearrangement joins TRBV11-3 to TRBJ2-2, with 12 bases aligning to TRBD1. Trimming took 0 bases from V and 7 from J; bases not matched to a gene: 9. This CDR3 contains 18 residues. Looked up from germline, CDR1 is SGHNT and CDR2 is YENEEA.

The chain uses TRBV7-6 and TRBJ2-7; 8 bases agree with TRBD1. The CDR3 length is 13 residues. CDR1 is SGHVS and CDR2 is FNYEAQ in the germline V gene. V dropped 5 bases and J dropped 3; count of bases not matched to a gene: 3. The CDR3 reads CASSRDRNYEQYF. As DNA, the CDR3 is TGTGCCAGCAGCAGGGACAGGAACTACGAGCAGTACTTC.